The next 7 T cell receptor beta chains were all read from a single sample in a study of T cell changes during pregnancy in multiple sclerosis. Measured with immunoSEQ multiplex PCR; TCRdb has only the in-frame clones, and not every one. This sample yields roughly 48,000 clones, of which 92% are seen a single time; 0.25% belongs to the top ten. The sample consisted of CD4+ T cells from peripheral blood mononuclear cells, taken in the third trimester of pregnancy. The receptors shown here come from a female donor with multiple sclerosis, enrolled in a pregnancy study.

The rearrangement links TRBV5-1 to TRBJ1-1; 9 nucleotides match TRBD1. CDR1 and CDR2 from the germline V gene are SGHRS and YFSETQ. The V gene end was trimmed by 2 bases and the J gene end by 2 bases; junction bases not matched to a gene: 7. The CDR3 totals 16 residues. CDR3 protein: CASSLGQGRQNTEAFF. Written as DNA, the CDR3 is TGCGCCAGCAGCTTAGGACAGGGGCGTCAAAACACTGAAGCTTTCTTT.

The genes are TRBV27 and TRBJ1-2; 7 bases map to TRBD1. The CDR3 runs 16 residues. V lost 5 bases to trimming and J lost 5 bases; unmatched junction nucleotides: 14. The V gene's germline CDR1 is MNHEY and CDR2 SMNVEV (reference sequence). The CDR3 DNA follows: TGTGCCAGCAGTGCAACCCCACAGGGGTCGGGGTATGGCTACACCTTC. It is translated as CASSATPQGSGYGYTF.

This clone was detected only once. The gene calls are TRBV27 and TRBJ2-1; 16 nucleotides align to TRBD2. The CDR3 covers 21 residues. V lost 2 bases to trimming and J lost 1 base; unmatched junction nucleotides: 11. Germline CDR1 and CDR2: MNHEY and SMNVEV (reference sequence). CDR3 sequence (DNA): TGTGCCAGCAGTTTAAGGGGGCGGGGACTAGCGGGGGGGATATCCTACAATGAGCAGTTCTTC. Its protein product is CASSLRGRGLAGGISYNEQFF.

This clone was counted a single time. The genes are TRBV9 and TRBJ2-5; D might be TRBD1 (6 bases). This CDR3 has 13 residues. CDR1 and CDR2 from the germline V gene are SGDLS and YYNGEE. Deletions cut 3 bases from V and 7 bases from J, with 13 bases between. This chain's CDR3 is CASSERQVGTQYF. The CDR3, as DNA: TGTGCCAGCAGCGAGAGACAGGTCGGGACCCAGTACTTC.

This rearrangement joins TRBV19 to TRBJ1-2; unclear D gene. V lost 4 bases, J lost 5 bases, and 17 bases lay in between. Germline assignment: CDR1 LNHDA and CDR2 SQIVND (reference sequence). This CDR3 has 15 residues. The CDR3 coding sequence is TGTGCCAGTAGTACGTCCTCCGGGAGGGATTATGGCTACACCTTC. This gives the protein CASSTSSGRDYGYTF.

The J gene is TRBJ2-2, the V gene TRBV29-1, with 11 positions matching TRBD2. CDR1 SQVTM and CDR2 ANQGSEA come from the germline V gene. CDR3 size: 13 residues. V trimming: 5 bases; J trimming: 7 bases; junction bases outside the gene matches: 3. The CDR3 loop reads CSVLAGGDGELFF. The DNA for the CDR3 is TGCAGCGTTTTAGCGGGAGGGGACGGGGAGCTGTTTTTT.

The chain has TRBV7-8 and TRBJ2-7; 7 bases line up with TRBD2. This CDR3 region has 14 residues. V lost 2 bases to trimming and J lost 2 bases; unmatched junction nucleotides: 3. Per the germline V gene, CDR1 is SGHVS and CDR2 is FQNEAQ. The DNA for the CDR3 is TGTGCCAGCAGCTTAAGGGACTACGCCTACGAGCAGTACTTC. Its protein product is CASSLRDYAYEQYF.